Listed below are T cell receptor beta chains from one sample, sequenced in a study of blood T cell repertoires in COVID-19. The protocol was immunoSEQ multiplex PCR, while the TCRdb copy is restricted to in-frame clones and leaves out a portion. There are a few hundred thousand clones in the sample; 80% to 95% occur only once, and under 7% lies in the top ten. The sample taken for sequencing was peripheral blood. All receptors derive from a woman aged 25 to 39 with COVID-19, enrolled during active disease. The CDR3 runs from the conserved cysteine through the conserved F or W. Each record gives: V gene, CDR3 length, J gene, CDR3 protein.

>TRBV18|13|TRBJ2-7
CASSRDSLYEQYF
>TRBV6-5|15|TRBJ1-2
CASSYRTSGNYGYTF
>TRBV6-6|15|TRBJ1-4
CASSPNKGSTEKLFF
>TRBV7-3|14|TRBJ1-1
CASSSAGTGTEAFF
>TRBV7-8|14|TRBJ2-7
CASSLESGPYEQYF
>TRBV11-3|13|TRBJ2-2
CASSFTRTGELFF
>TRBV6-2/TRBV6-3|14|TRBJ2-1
CASSYSSGYNEQFF
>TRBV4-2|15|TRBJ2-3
CASSQDAGSTDTQYF
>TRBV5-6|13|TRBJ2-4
CASSFRGRNIQYF
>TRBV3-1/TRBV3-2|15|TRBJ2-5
CASSQDWARQETQYF